This T cell receptor beta chain was obtained from a study of PD-L1 blockade in urothelial cancer. Study information: Blood samples had a median of 141,255 T cells.

Profiling relied on immunoSEQ multiplex PCR, and the TCRdb table lists in-frame clones only, not all of them. The table lists about 95,000 clones, around 90% of them singletons. In germline, CDR1 is SGHDT, CDR2 YYEEEE. Trimming cost V 0 bases and J 0 bases, with 13 bases left between them. The CDR3 contains 16 residues. Regarding this clone: The antigen remains unidentified.

Documented time point: pretreatment peripheral blood. Study-wide results and limits: Tumor-associated blood clones were expanded more by durable-benefit patients at 3 weeks.

Here the sequenced sample was PBMCs, taken around atezolizumab (anti-PD-L1) treatment. The chain employs TRBV5-6 and TRBJ2-7; D call uncertain. This receptor was identified in a man in his sixties with urothelial cancer. Written as DNA, the CDR3 is TGTGCCAGCAGCTTGGTACCAGGTCCACCCTCCTACGAGCAGTACTTC. It specifies CASSLVPGPPSYEQYF.